The clone carrying this T cell receptor (beta chain) was picked up one time. The source of the sample is a study of blood T cell repertoires in COVID-19. About the research overall: COVID-19 samples from acute and convalescent phases originated in the United States, Italy and Spain.

In the original analysis: Amplification with reference gene primers provided the estimates of nucleated cell counts. Here immunoSEQ multiplex PCR was the method, and the copy in TCRdb shows in-frame clones only, minus some. V, J and clone size reflect that table, while D and trimming were determined from the DNA. The sample yields around 150,000 clones, 87% seen once. Enrollment of patients from Seattle took place during active infection, with longitudinal follow-up. The V gene's germline CDR1 is SGHKS and CDR2 YYEKEE (reference sequence). V lost 0 bases to trimming and J lost 7 bases; unmatched junction nucleotides: 9. The CDR3 has 15 residues.

The genes are TRBV5-5 and TRBJ1-2; TRBD1 matches 7 bases. This clonotype was sampled from a woman in her 70s with COVID-19, enrolled during active disease. The sequenced sample consisted of peripheral blood. As DNA, the CDR3 is TGTGCCAGCAGCTTGGGTCCACAGGGGAAGGGTGGCTACACCTTC. Translation gives CASSLGPQGKGGYTF.